These 30 T cell receptor beta chains share one sample of origin, sequenced in a study of type 1 and type 2 diabetes patients. The PCR template was genomic DNA. Multiplex PCR with 30 forward and 13 reverse primers amplified the TCR beta CDR3. TCRdb reanalysed the multiplex PCR reads using MiXCR and keeps one entry per CDR3 protein. The data contain 250,000 or so distinct CDR3 sequences, around 47% of them seen just once; the ten biggest clones take up roughly 13%. Sequenced input: peripheral blood mononuclear cells (PBMCs). Every receptor here comes from a man between 18 and 29 years old with type 2 diabetes.

This clonotype was observed a few times. V and J are TRBV9 and TRBJ1-1, with D hard to call. Trimming cost V 0 bases and J 3 bases, with 12 bases left between them. The CDR3 consists of 15 residues. Germline lookup yields CDR1 SGDLS and CDR2 YYNGEE. CDR3 protein: CASSVVKDGHTEAFF. The CDR3 region has the DNA TGTGCCAGCAGCGTAGTGAAAGACGGACACACTGAAGCTTTCTTT.

V usage is TRBV20-1 and J usage is TRBJ2-7; D is unresolved. Trimming pared 5 bases from V and 2 bases from J, leaving 13 bases between. Looked up from germline, CDR1 is DFQATT and CDR2 is SNEGSKA (reference sequence). This CDR3 spans 13 amino acids. CDR3 nucleotides: TGCAGTGCTCTTACCGGAAATACCTACGAGCAGTACTTC. Its translation: CSALTGNTYEQYF.

The gene calls are TRBV12-3 or TRBV12-4 and TRBJ2-7; D is perhaps TRBD2 (5 bases). This CDR3 is built from 14 residues. V lost 6 bases and J 12 bases, leaving 24 bases between the germline ends. CDR3 in DNA: TGTGCCAGCAGGGACTCCGGCAGGCAAGCGAGCGGGTACTTC. Protein: CASRDSGRQASGYF.

This clonotype was observed a single time. The genes are TRBV20-1 and TRBJ2-7, with TRBD2 as a possible D gene (5 bases). Germline-derived CDR1 and CDR2 are DFQATT and SNEGSKA (reference sequence). The CDR3 is 13 amino acids. V lost 3 bases to trimming and J lost 6 bases, with 15 bases between them. CDR3 nucleotides: TGCAGTGCTAGGGGTGGAGCGGACTGCGAGCAGTACTTC. This encodes CSARGGADCEQYF.

The rearrangement links TRBV27 to TRBJ1-1; possibly TRBD1 for D (5 bases). V was clipped by 6 bases and J by 5 bases, with 10 bases between them. The germline gives CDR1 MNHEY, CDR2 SMNVEV (reference sequence). The CDR3 is made up of 12 amino acids. CDR3 in DNA: TGTGCCAGCAGGGGGCAGATGACTGAAGCTTTCTTT. This codes for CASRGQMTEAFF.

The J gene is TRBJ2-7, the V gene TRBV12-3 or TRBV12-4; TRBD2 agrees at 7 bases. The CDR3 has 15 amino acids. Trimming cost V 5 bases and J 4 bases; bases outside gene matches: 11. In nucleotides, the CDR3 is TGTGCCAGCAGTCTTAGCGGGCCGCGCGTATACGAGCAGTACTTC. It encodes CASSLSGPRVYEQYF.

This clonotype came up a few times. The chain is built from TRBV7-8 and TRBJ2-1; TRBD1 is a possible D gene (8 bases). This CDR3 has 14 amino acids. Trimming cost V 7 bases and J 8 bases, with 18 bases left between them. From germline, CDR1 is SGHVS and CDR2 FQNEAQ. CDR3 DNA: TGTGCCAGCACCGGACAGGGACTATGGGATGAGCAGTTCTTC. Translated: CASTGQGLWDEQFF.

The rearrangement links TRBV20-1 to TRBJ2-2, with D possibly being TRBD2 (7 bases). The CDR3 extends over 17 amino acids. Germline V gene sequence: CDR1 DFQATT, CDR2 SNEGSKA (reference sequence). V was clipped by 1 base and J by 4 bases, with 19 bases between them. CDR3 DNA: TGCAGTGCTAGAGCGTTGGGGGGGCCGGTGGGCACCGGGGAGCTGTTTTTT. It is translated as CSARALGGPVGTGELFF.

The chain employs TRBV10-1 and TRBJ2-5; either TRBD1 or TRBD2 may fit D (5 bases each). The V gene lost 1 base and the J gene lost 5 bases, with 23 bases spanning the gap. The CDR3 contains 18 residues. Germline V gene lookup returns CDR1 WNHNN and CDR2 SYGVQD (reference sequence). The CDR3 DNA is TGCGCCAGCAGTGAGTTCGCCGCCGGGACCTCCGAGGGGGAGACCCAGTACTTC. Its protein is CASSEFAAGTSEGETQYF.

Details on this clonotype: Likely a read error: the CDR3 ends without its conserved phenylalanine or tryptophan. This chain uses TRBV28 with TRBJ1-4, with D unclear. From germline, CDR1 is MDHEN and CDR2 SYDVKM. V lost 2 bases to trimming and J lost 4 bases, with 5 bases between them. The CDR3 totals 13 residues. The CDR3 DNA reads as TGTGCCAGCAGTTTAGGGCGTAATGAAAAACTGTTTCTT. This codes for CASSLGRNEKLFL.

The V call is TRBV6-1, the J call TRBJ1-1; D remains ambiguous. Trimming took 5 bases from V and 0 from J, leaving 10 bases between them. Per the germline V gene, CDR1 is MNHNS and CDR2 is SASEGT. This CDR3 is 14 amino acids long. CDR3 coding DNA: TGTGCCAGCAGTTACGGGCTCATGAACACTGAAGCTTTCTTT. It codes for CASSYGLMNTEAFF.

This clonotype occurred a few times. At one end, the junction sequence differs from germline, possibly due to a read error. The chain employs TRBV7-7 and TRBJ1-4; TRBD1 aligns across 8 bases. This CDR3 is 15 amino acids long. CDR1 is SSHAT and CDR2 is FNYEAQ in the germline V gene (reference sequence). The CDR3 sequence: CASSPAGGLNEKLFF. CDR3 sequence (DNA): TGTGCTAGCAGCCCCGCAGGGGGCCTTAATGAAAAACTGTTTTTT.

The CDR3 here is CASSPREGLDTEAFF. DNA for the CDR3: TGTGCCAGCAGCCCTCGTGAAGGGTTGGACACTGAAGCTTTCTTT. The V and J genes are TRBV2 and TRBJ1-1; D remains ambiguous. V lost 6 bases and J 3 bases, leaving 17 bases between the germline ends. CDR1 SNHLY and CDR2 FYNNEI come from the germline V gene. This CDR3 contains 15 residues.

V is TRBV20-1 and J is TRBJ2-5; D tentatively fits TRBD1 or TRBD2 (5 bases each). V was clipped by 2 bases and J by 5 bases, with 12 bases between them. This CDR3 has 13 residues. From germline, CDR1 is DFQATT and CDR2 SNEGSKA (reference sequence). The DNA of the CDR3 is TGCAGTGCTAGAACAACTTGGGGGGAGACCCAGTACTTC. It specifies CSARTTWGETQYF.

The V and J genes are TRBV5-5 and TRBJ1-5; TRBD1 agrees at 9 bases. V was clipped by 4 bases and J by 1 base; unmatched bases: 12. The CDR3 sequence is 18 residues long. Germline values: CDR1 SGHKS, CDR2 YYEKEE (reference sequence). CDR3 in DNA: TGTGCCAGCAGCCCGGTCTTCGGGACAGGGCCAAGCAATCAGCCCCAGCATTTT. It yields the protein CASSPVFGTGPSNQPQHF.

This clonotype was seen a handful of times. V gene TRBV12-3 or TRBV12-4 combines with J gene TRBJ2-7; 10 bases are a match to TRBD2. This CDR3 contains 15 residues. The junction had 8 bases not matched to a gene; V was cut back by 7 bases and J by 2 bases. Written as DNA, the CDR3 is TGTGCCAGCAACTTAGCGGGGGGCCGGGCCTACGAGCAGTACTTC. Translation gives CASNLAGGRAYEQYF.

This clonotype was counted ten times or more. J is TRBJ2-5 and V is TRBV2; possibly TRBD2 for D (6 bases). Trimming cost V 6 bases and J 5 bases, with 7 bases left between them. This CDR3 is built from 11 residues. Germline loops: CDR1 SNHLY, CDR2 FYNNEI. The DNA for the CDR3 is TGTGCCAGCAGGCTAGCGGAGACCCAGTACTTC. Encoded protein: CASRLAETQYF.

This chain connects TRBV9 to TRBJ2-2, with TRBD1 matching over 9 bases. The CDR3 is made up of 18 amino acids. Germline CDR1 is SGDLS and CDR2 is YYNGEE. Trimming removed 1 base from V and 4 bases from J; junction bases left unmatched: 11. The CDR3 loop is CASSVQILQGASTGELFF. CDR3 DNA sequence: TGTGCCAGCAGCGTACAAATTTTACAGGGGGCGTCCACCGGGGAGCTGTTTTTT.

The CDR3 coding sequence is TGTGCCAGCAGCTTAGGAGCAGCCTCCGATGAGCAGTTCTTC. This codes for CASSLGAASDEQFF. The V gene is TRBV7-9, the J gene TRBJ2-1; D is unclear. The CDR3 has 14 residues. Trimming took 1 base from V and 8 from J, leaving 12 bases between them. In germline, CDR1 is SEHNR, CDR2 FQNEAQ (reference sequence).

Regarding this clonotype: One junction end disagrees with the germline gene, perhaps due to a read error. The chain joins TRBV6-1 to TRBJ2-7, with TRBD2 as a possible D gene (5 bases). CDR1 and CDR2 (germline): MNHNS, SASEGT. The CDR3 runs 16 residues. The CDR3 protein is CASGPRKTGKAYEQYF. CDR3 bases: TGTGCCAGCGGACCCCGTAAGACGGGGAAGGCCTATGAGCAGTACTTC.

The rearrangement joins TRBV29-1 to TRBJ1-1, with a tentative D call TRBD1 (5 bases). CDR1 SQVTM and CDR2 ANQGSEA come from the germline V gene. The CDR3 has 13 residues. V shed 3 bases and J shed 5 bases, with 13 bases lying between them. The CDR3 reads CSVERGTGTEAFF. In nucleotides, the CDR3 is TGCAGCGTTGAGCGGGGGACGGGAACTGAAGCTTTCTTT.

Worth noting for this clonotype: One end of the junction varies from germline; a read error may be responsible. The V and J genes are TRBV2 and TRBJ1-4; a possible D gene is TRBD1 (5 bases). The CDR3 length is 17 residues. CDR1 and CDR2 (germline): SNHLY, FYNNEI. The CDR3 DNA is TGTGCCAGCGGTGAAGATAGAACCGGGACGAAAAGTGAAAAACTGTTTTTT. This codes for CASGEDRTGTKSEKLFF.

This clonotype was counted ten times or more. The chain employs TRBV19 and TRBJ2-5, with D perhaps assigned TRBD1 or TRBD2 (5 bases each). The germline V gene encodes CDR1 LNHDA and CDR2 SQIVND (reference sequence). Trimming shortened V by 5 bases and J by 2 bases, and 15 bases separated the two germline ends. This CDR3 comprises 15 residues. CDR3 nucleotide sequence: TGTGCCAGTAGTGCCCCGGGACGGACGCAAGAGACCCAGTACTTC. Amino acid sequence: CASSAPGRTQETQYF.

The chain employs TRBV7-2 and TRBJ1-5; no reliable D call. CDR1 and CDR2 (germline): SGHTA, FQGNSA. The CDR3 is made up of 13 amino acids. V lost 5 bases, J lost 7 bases, and 12 bases lay in between. The CDR3 reads CASSASGNQPQHF. The CDR3, as DNA: TGTGCCAGCAGCGCATCTGGGAACCAGCCCCAGCATTTT.

This rearrangement joins TRBV2 to TRBJ2-7; 7 bases agree with TRBD1. The CDR3 totals 15 residues. After removal of 8 bases from V and 4 bases from J, the junction contained 14 bases not matched to a gene. Germline lookup yields CDR1 SNHLY and CDR2 FYNNEI. This CDR3 is CASGDHRGRLYEQYF. The DNA of the CDR3 is TGTGCCAGCGGGGATCACAGGGGTAGGTTGTACGAGCAGTACTTC.

J is TRBJ2-7 and V is TRBV19; TRBD1 or TRBD2 may be the D gene (5 bases each). The CDR3 covers 14 residues. V lost 11 bases to trimming and J lost 0 bases, with 17 bases between them. Germline V gene lookup returns CDR1 LNHDA and CDR2 SQIVND (reference sequence). The CDR3: CAWAYWGISYEQYF. In DNA form, the CDR3 reads TGTGCCTGGGCCTATTGGGGGATCTCCTACGAGCAGTACTTC.

This chain joins TRBV6-1 and TRBJ2-3; TRBD2 aligns across 8 bases. Germline trimming cut 1 base from V and 0 bases from J; bases unmatched to any gene: 0. The germline gives CDR1 MNHNS, CDR2 SASEGT. CDR3 length: 15 residues. CDR3 coding DNA: TGTGCCAGCAGTGAAGTAGCGGGGAGCACAGATACGCAGTATTTT. Its translation is CASSEVAGSTDTQYF.

This clonotype was observed a handful of times. This chain joins TRBV5-1 and TRBJ2-2; D may be TRBD2 (5 bases). Germline CDR1 and CDR2: SGHRS and YFSETQ. V lost 5 bases, J lost 3 bases, and 20 bases lay in between. The CDR3 has 17 amino acids. This chain's CDR3 is CASRAGLATSYTGELFF. The CDR3, as DNA: TGCGCCAGCAGGGCGGGTCTGGCGACTTCCTACACCGGGGAGCTGTTTTTT.

This clonotype was seen a few times. The J gene is TRBJ2-5, the V gene TRBV15, with D perhaps matching TRBD1 (5 bases). The CDR3 runs to 14 residues. CDR1 is LNHNV and CDR2 is YYDKDF in the germline V gene (reference sequence). The germline V and J ends were trimmed by 0 bases and 5 bases, with 10 bases remaining between them. The CDR3 sequence is CATSRDQGSETQYF. The CDR3 DNA reads TGTGCCACCAGCAGAGATCAGGGTTCGGAGACCCAGTACTTC.

The V and J genes are TRBV5-1 and TRBJ2-2; D might be TRBD2 (5 bases). The CDR3 loop spans 16 amino acids. Looked up from germline, CDR1 is SGHRS and CDR2 is YFSETQ. With 1 base removed from V and 1 base from J, the gap between germline ends came to 11 bases. CDR3 residues: CASSLWAGMNTGELFF. In DNA, the CDR3 is TGCGCCAGCAGCTTGTGGGCGGGTATGAACACCGGGGAGCTGTTTTTT. The entire variable domain, with the rest obtained from reference TRBV5-1 and TRBJ2-2, is as follows: KAGVTQTPRYLIKTRGQQVTLSCSPISGHRSVSWYQQTPGQGLQFLFEYFSETQRNKGNFPGRFSGRQFSNSRSEMNVSTLELGDSALYLCASSLWAGMNTGELFFGEGSRLTVL.